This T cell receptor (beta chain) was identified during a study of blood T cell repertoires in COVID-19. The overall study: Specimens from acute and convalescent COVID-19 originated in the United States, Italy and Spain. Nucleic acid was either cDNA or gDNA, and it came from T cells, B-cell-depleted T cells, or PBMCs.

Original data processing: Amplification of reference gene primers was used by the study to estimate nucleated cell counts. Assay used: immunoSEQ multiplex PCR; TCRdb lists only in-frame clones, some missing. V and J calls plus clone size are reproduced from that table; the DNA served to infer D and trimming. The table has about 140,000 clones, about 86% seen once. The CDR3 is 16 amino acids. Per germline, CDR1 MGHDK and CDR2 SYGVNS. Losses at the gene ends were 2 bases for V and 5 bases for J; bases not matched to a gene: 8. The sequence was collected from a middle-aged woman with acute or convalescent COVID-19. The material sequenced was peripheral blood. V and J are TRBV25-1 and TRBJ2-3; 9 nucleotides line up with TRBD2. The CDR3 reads CASSEKASGARDTQYF. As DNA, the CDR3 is TGTGCCAGCAGTGAAAAGGCTAGCGGGGCACGAGATACGCAGTATTTT. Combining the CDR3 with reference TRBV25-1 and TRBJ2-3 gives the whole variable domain EADIYQTPRYLVIGTGKKITLECSQTMGHDKMYWYQQDPGMELHLIHYSYGVNSTEKGDLSSESTVSRIRTEHFPLTLESARPSHTSQYLCASSEKASGARDTQYFGPGTRLTVL.